What follows describes a single T cell receptor beta chain. Its antigen is not yet known. Per-base quality was not reported, and no clone a single base away is much larger than it. The entry originates in a study of T cells in localized non-small cell lung cancer (dated by TCRdb to the early 2020s). Turning to the overall study: Comparing tumors with uninvolved tumor-adjacent lungs, the study looked at the T cell repertoires of about 240 patients with early-stage NSCLC. All 240 or so NSCLC patients in the cohort were treatment-naive and had localized lung tumors that were resected. The mean age of the NSCLC patients was 50 to 85 years, with 130 or so men and 110 or so women. The paper's findings and limits, for the study overall: Of the top 100 tumor clones, a median of approximately 60 were detected in paired uninvolved adjacent lung; under 30 were also among that lung's top 100. Uninvolved tumor-adjacent lung showed the highest T cell clonality, higher than tumor, which suggests more focused antigenic responses in the uninvolved tumor-adjacent lung. Because the study design was exploratory, TCR variables were selected using unadjusted p-values without false-discovery rate correction. Because multi-region tumor sequencing was not performed, intratumor heterogeneity could not be ruled out. Higher blood T cell density associated with longer overall survival, while higher adjacent-lung clonality associated with shorter survival.

At diagnosis, tumor, uninvolved tumor-adjacent lung and peripheral blood were collected and then preserved as a mix of FFPE and fresh-frozen material. For TCR repertoire profiling, blood samples were analyzed as peripheral blood mononuclear cells. TCR beta CDR3 regions were sequenced from DNA using the immunoSEQ Assay. The study's own analysis went as follows. T cell density was computed as TCR beta template counts normalized to usable DNA estimated by amplifying housekeeping genes. Using the preseqR package, richness was estimated by extrapolating to 120,000 templates for tissue samples and 400,000 templates for PBMC samples. Clonality was calculated as one minus Pielou's evenness. To identify tissue-enriched TCRs, differential abundance testing was run on productive amino-acid clonotypes with a minimum total count of 5 and an alpha of 0.1. The Jaccard Index and the Morisita Overlap Index were used to quantify repertoire overlap between compartments. GLIPH clustered TCR beta CDR3s with public tetramer-defined viral CDR3s; viral motifs required at least three viral sequences plus V-gene enrichment. Entries here come from immuneACCESS through TCRdb and include only in-frame sequences with V and J called. Some clones fail to appear in such tables; in the studies checked, an unresolved V gene covers under half of the shortfall, and the cause of the remainder is unknown. V and J calls and clone size are those listed in that table; D and trimming were worked out from the DNA. The sample table holds more than 15,000 clones, of which approximately 90% were seen once. The ten largest clones capture 3% to 4% of the sample.

This receptor was taken from a male donor at least 60 years old with stage II squamous cell lung carcinoma. The source was peripheral blood, collected before any cancer treatment.

The encoded CDR3 is CASSYTGGAGNQPQHF. The bases read TGTGCCAGCAGTTATACAGGGGGCGCGGGCAATCAGCCCCAGCATTTT. Rearrangement joined TRBV28 to TRBJ1-5; 9 bases in the middle match TRBD1. CDR1 and CDR2 were assigned from the germline V gene as MDHEN and SYDVKM. Measured from the cysteine to the phenylalanine, the CDR3 is 16 residues long. The CDR3 DNA has 48 bases and is translated from base 1. Clipping removes 4 bases from V and 2 bases from J, with 6 as the unmatched junction base count.